This T cell receptor (beta chain) was captured by sequencing in a study of blood T cell repertoires in COVID-19. Study context: The cDNA or gDNA used as material had been derived from T cells, B-cell-depleted T cells, or PBMCs.

This clone was seen only a few times. Sequencing used immunoSEQ multiplex PCR; TCRdb keeps in-frame clones, though not all of them. Of tens of thousands of clones in the sample, approximately 82% were seen once. Germline CDR1 is KGHSH and CDR2 is LQKENI. Trimming left V 2 bases short and J 0 bases short, with 10 bases between. CDR3 size: 16 residues. This rearrangement joins TRBV18 to TRBJ1-4; no definite D call. The specimen was peripheral blood. The source of this sequence is a man aged 60 to 75 with acute or convalescent COVID-19. The DNA for the CDR3 is TGTGCCAGCTCACCAGGTCAGGCCGCAACTAATGAAAAACTGTTTTTT. Residues: CASSPGQAATNEKLFF.